What follows are 27 T cell receptor beta chains derived from one specimen sequenced in a study of OX40 agonist ivuxolimab in advanced cancers. Sequencing used immunoSEQ multiplex PCR; TCRdb keeps in-frame clones, though not all of them. The repertoire consists of 70,000 to 80,000 clones, with roughly 92% occurring once and the leading ten covering around 0.46%. The sequenced sample was CD4+ or CD8+ T cells sorted from blood, obtained in a trial of the OX40 agonist ivuxolimab. Receptor source: an adult with an advanced solid tumor such as melanoma, head and neck, liver or kidney cancer.

The chain recombines TRBV5-1 with TRBJ2-1; 14 nucleotides line up with TRBD2. CDR1 is SGHRS, CDR2 YFSETQ, per germline. This CDR3 has 18 amino acids. The V and J ends lost 4 bases and 3 bases, in that order; junction bases with no gene match: 9. CDR3 DNA: TGCGCCAGCAGCCCGGAGGGACTAGCGGGAGAACACTACAATGAGCAGTTCTTC. It specifies CASSPEGLAGEHYNEQFF.

The chain couples TRBV6-6 to TRBJ2-5; D might be TRBD2 (5 bases). The CDR3 has 14 amino acids. The V and J ends lost 6 bases and 5 bases respectively, with 16 bases between them. Germline CDR1 is MNHNY and CDR2 is SVGAGI (reference sequence). The CDR3 loop is CASSHTPPGETQYF. CDR3 sequence (DNA): TGTGCCAGCAGCCATACTCCCCCGGGGGAGACCCAGTACTTC.

The genes are TRBV6-5 and TRBJ2-6, with D uncertain. CDR3 size: 15 residues. Germline V gene sequence: CDR1 MNHEY, CDR2 SVGAGI. V gave up 6 bases and J gave up 0 bases, with 9 bases separating them. The CDR3 region is CASSQTSSGANVLTF. In DNA form, the CDR3 reads TGTGCCAGCAGCCAAACCAGCTCTGGGGCCAACGTCCTGACTTTC.

This chain connects TRBV19 to TRBJ2-2; the match to TRBD1 covers 8 bases. The trim removed 5 bases at V and 4 bases at J, leaving 6 bases unmatched. Germline lookup yields CDR1 LNHDA and CDR2 SQIVND (reference sequence). The CDR3 has 15 amino acids. The CDR3 DNA follows: TGTGCCAGTAGTGAGGACAGGGTGGCCACCGGGGAGCTGTTTTTT. This translates into CASSEDRVATGELFF.

The CDR3 bases are TGTGCCAGCAGCCAATCAAGGGTTAACACCGGGGAGCTGTTTTTT. Residues: CASSQSRVNTGELFF. The V and J genes are TRBV16 and TRBJ2-2; no firm D call. CDR3 length equals 15 residues. The germline V gene has CDR1 KGHSY and CDR2 FQNENV. Trimming left V 0 bases short and J 2 bases short, with 7 bases between.

The CDR3 is CASRMMWDWETQYF. The CDR3 bases are TGTGCCAGCCGCATGATGTGGGATTGGGAGACCCAGTACTTC. The rearrangement links TRBV6-1 to TRBJ2-5; no definite D call. The CDR3 spans 14 residues. The germline CDR1 and CDR2 sequences are MNHNS and SASEGT. The V gene lost 8 bases and the J gene lost 5 bases, with 18 bases spanning the gap.

The CDR3 bases are TGTGCCATACGACAGGGGGCGTCTATGAACACTGAAGCTTTCTTT. Its translation is CAIRQGASMNTEAFF. The chain uses TRBV5-4 and TRBJ1-1, with TRBD1 matching over 10 bases. Germline-derived CDR1 and CDR2 are SGHNT and YYREEE (reference sequence). After removal of 9 bases from V and 0 bases from J, the junction contained 8 bases not matched to a gene. This CDR3 spans 15 amino acids. The full variable domain, its missing parts supplied by reference TRBV5-4 and TRBJ1-1, is ETGVTQSPTHLIKTRGQQVTLRCSSQSGHNTVSWYQQALGQGPQFIFQYYREEENGRGNFPPRFSGLQFPNYSSELNVNALELDDSALYLCAIRQGASMNTEAFFGQGTRLTVV.

The CDR3 region is CASSLGDRLTPGELFF. Here the CDR3 DNA reads TGTGCCAGCAGCTTAGGGGACAGACTAACACCCGGGGAGCTGTTTTTT. V usage is TRBV7-9 and J usage is TRBJ2-2; 7 nucleotides line up with TRBD1. The germline V gene encodes CDR1 SEHNR and CDR2 FQNEAQ (reference sequence). The V and J ends lost 1 base and 6 bases, in that order; junction bases with no gene match: 8. This CDR3 is built from 16 residues. Full variable domain (rest looked up from reference TRBV7-9 and TRBJ2-2): DTGVSQNPRHKITKRGQNVTFRCDPISEHNRLYWYRQTLGQGPEFLTYFQNEAQLEKSRLLSDRFSAERPKGSFSTLEIQRTEQGDSAMYLCASSLGDRLTPGELFFGEGSRLTVL.

The V call is TRBV7-2, the J call TRBJ2-1; 8 bases align to TRBD2. V lost 1 base, J lost 7 bases, and 12 bases stayed unmatched. Germline V lookup: CDR1 SGHTA, CDR2 FQGNSA. The CDR3 is made up of 17 amino acids. The CDR3 loop reads CASSLVGRASGLNEQFF. As DNA, the CDR3 is TGTGCCAGCAGCTTAGTCGGGAGGGCAAGCGGCTTGAATGAGCAGTTCTTC.

The rearrangement links TRBV7-9 to TRBJ2-3; 10 bases map to TRBD1. The CDR3 contains 16 residues. The V gene end was trimmed by 4 bases and the J gene end by 9 bases; junction bases not matched to a gene: 13. Germline V CDR1 and CDR2: SEHNR, FQNEAQ (reference sequence). The DNA of the CDR3 is TGTGCCAGCAGCTCCCGGACAGGGGGGACTTTTACGACGCAGTATTTT. Its protein product is CASSSRTGGTFTTQYF.

J is TRBJ1-1 and V is TRBV6-5; TRBD1 is a possible D gene (5 bases). Germline values: CDR1 MNHEY, CDR2 SVGAGI. V was shortened by 2 bases and J by 5 bases, with 12 bases between the two germline ends. The CDR3 consists of 14 residues. CDR3 in DNA: TGTGCCAGCAGTTACGACCAGGGTTGGACTGAAGCTTTCTTT. This sequence encodes CASSYDQGWTEAFF.

The chain recombines TRBV7-2 with TRBJ2-1, with 7 bases aligning to TRBD1. The junction had 2 bases not matched to a gene; V was cut back by 3 bases and J by 6 bases. CDR1 and CDR2 (germline): SGHTA, FQGNSA. The CDR3 totals 13 residues. The CDR3 here is CASSFDRANEQFF. CDR3 sequence (DNA): TGTGCCAGCAGCTTCGACAGGGCCAATGAGCAGTTCTTC.

In DNA, the CDR3 is TGTGCCAGTAGTATAACCCGAGGCGGACTAAGCCGGGGCACTGAAGCTTTCTTT. Amino acid sequence: CASSITRGGLSRGTEAFF. The V and J genes are TRBV19 and TRBJ1-1; D gene uncertain. Germline V gives CDR1 LNHDA, CDR2 SQIVND (reference sequence). This CDR3 is built from 18 residues. Trimming removed 2 bases from V and 4 bases from J, with 23 bases in between.

The chain recombines TRBV6-1 with TRBJ2-3; 12 nucleotides agree with TRBD2. Trimming at V came to 6 bases and at J to 7 bases, leaving 8 bases not matched to a gene. Germline lookup yields CDR1 MNHNS and CDR2 SASEGT. The CDR3 totals 15 residues. This CDR3 reads CASSSGLAGSNTQYF. The CDR3 nucleotides read TGTGCCAGCAGCTCTGGACTAGCGGGATCGAATACGCAGTATTTT.

The genes are TRBV25-1 and TRBJ1-2; TRBD1 aligns across 10 bases. The V gene's germline CDR1 is MGHDK and CDR2 SYGVNS. The CDR3 has 16 amino acids. V was pared by 0 bases and J by 3 bases, with 4 bases of the junction left unmatched. CDR3 loop: CASSEYKGQGHYGYTF. CDR3 bases: TGTGCCAGCAGTGAATATAAGGGACAGGGGCACTATGGCTACACCTTC.

The rearrangement uses TRBV4-2 and TRBJ2-1, with a possible D match to TRBD2 (6 bases). This CDR3 region has 16 residues. Per germline, CDR1 LGHNA and CDR2 YNFKEQ. V dropped 0 bases and J dropped 5 bases, with 14 bases sitting between them. The CDR3 DNA reads TGTGCCAGCAGCCAAGAGGGTAGCGGAGGGGACAATGAGCAGTTCTTC. Translation gives CASSQEGSGGDNEQFF.

The chain is built from TRBV30 and TRBJ2-2, with a weak D call TRBD1 (5 bases). Germline-derived CDR1 and CDR2 are GTSNPN and SVGIG (reference sequence). CDR3 length equals 12 residues. The V end lost 3 bases, the J end lost 10 bases, and 12 bases lay between the germline ends. The CDR3 DNA reads as TGTGCCTGGAGCCACCAGGGTGTGGAGCTGTTTTTT. It yields the protein CAWSHQGVELFF.

V gene TRBV27 combines with J gene TRBJ1-3; a weak D match, TRBD1 (6 bases). This CDR3 has 13 residues. The V end lost 6 bases, the J end lost 8 bases, and 14 bases lay between the germline ends. CDR1 is MNHEY and CDR2 is SMNVEV in the germline V gene (reference sequence). CDR3 protein: CASSESQGYTIYF. The CDR3 DNA is TGTGCCAGCAGCGAATCACAGGGCTACACCATATATTTT.

The CDR3 protein is CASSKGRLAGGKYEQYF. The CDR3 nucleotides read TGTGCCAGCAGCAAAGGAAGGCTAGCGGGAGGCAAATACGAGCAGTACTTC. V and J are TRBV7-2 and TRBJ2-7; 11 positions match TRBD2. After removal of 5 bases from V and 4 bases from J, the junction contained 13 bases not matched to a gene. This CDR3 is 17 amino acids long. Germline V gene sequence: CDR1 SGHTA, CDR2 FQGNSA.

The V and J genes are TRBV5-6 and TRBJ2-7, with a weak D call TRBD1 (5 bases). This CDR3 contains 14 residues. Trimming left V 0 bases short and J 7 bases short, with 14 bases between. Germline CDR1 SGHDT, CDR2 YYEEEE. The CDR3, as DNA: TGTGCCAGCAGCTTGGATCACAGGTTCCTTGAGCAGTACTTC. It is translated as CASSLDHRFLEQYF. Supplemented by reference TRBV5-6 and TRBJ2-7, the full variable domain reads DAGVTQSPTHLIKTRGQQVTLRCSPKSGHDTVSWYQQALGQGPQFIFQYYEEEERQRGNFPDRFSGHQFPNYSSELNVNALLLGDSALYLCASSLDHRFLEQYFGPGTRLTVT.

The chain links TRBV7-9 to TRBJ1-2; a possible D gene is TRBD1 (5 bases). CDR1 SEHNR and CDR2 FQNEAQ come from the germline V gene (reference sequence). The CDR3 consists of 15 residues. Deletions cut 2 bases from V and 1 base from J, with 11 bases between. CDR3 DNA sequence: TGTGCCAGCAGCTTACAGGGACGACTTAACTATGGCTACACCTTC. Protein product: CASSLQGRLNYGYTF.

V and J are TRBV5-1 and TRBJ2-1; D remains ambiguous. Germline CDR1 SGHRS, CDR2 YFSETQ. V lost 2 bases to trimming and J lost 3 bases, with 9 bases between them. This CDR3 is 14 amino acids long. DNA of the CDR3: TGCGCCAGCAGCTTCGAGGCGGTCTACAATGAGCAGTTCTTC. Translation gives CASSFEAVYNEQFF.

The genes are TRBV10-2 and TRBJ2-3, with D unresolved. This CDR3 has 12 amino acids. V was trimmed by 0 bases and J by 4 bases, leaving 2 bases between them. CDR1 and CDR2 (germline): WSHSY, SAAADI. The CDR3 coding sequence is TGCGCCAGCAGTGAGTCCTCAGATACGCAGTATTTT. Amino acid sequence: CASSESSDTQYF.

The rearrangement links TRBV6-6 to TRBJ1-5, with no clear D. The CDR3 covers 14 residues. The V and J ends lost 7 bases and 3 bases respectively, with 13 bases between them. Looked up from germline, CDR1 is MNHNY and CDR2 is SVGAGI (reference sequence). CDR3 sequence: CASKRGRNNQPQHF. The CDR3, as DNA: TGTGCCAGCAAGAGAGGGAGGAACAATCAGCCCCAGCATTTT.

The V gene is TRBV4-3, the J gene TRBJ2-2, with 7 nucleotides matching TRBD2. CDR1 and CDR2 (germline): LGHNA, YSLEER. CDR3 length: 20 amino acids. Unmatched junction bases numbered 21, after V lost 0 bases and J lost 8 bases. The DNA of the CDR3 is TGCGCCAGCAGCCAAGATCGGGAGGTAGCTCCCGGCGTGGTGTCTGGGGAGCTGTTTTTT. Residues: CASSQDREVAPGVVSGELFF.

The J gene is TRBJ2-3, the V gene TRBV6-5, with D possibly matching TRBD2 (6 bases). The CDR3 loop spans 15 amino acids. The germline CDR1 and CDR2 sequences are MNHEY and SVGAGI. V lost 0 bases and J lost 2, with 9 bases in between. The CDR3 sequence: CASSYSGGNTDTQYF. DNA for the CDR3: TGTGCCAGCAGTTACTCTGGCGGGAACACAGATACGCAGTATTTT.

The V and J genes are TRBV5-1 and TRBJ2-2; TRBD2 agrees at 12 bases. This CDR3 comprises 17 residues. CDR1 SGHRS and CDR2 YFSETQ come from the germline V gene. Trimming removed 0 bases from V and 7 bases from J; junction bases left unmatched: 7. Written as DNA, the CDR3 is TGCGCCAGCAGCTTGGAGACTAGCGGGAGTATCGACGGGGAGCTGTTTTTT. Protein sequence: CASSLETSGSIDGELFF.